The subject of this entry is one T cell receptor (beta chain). The antigen remains undetermined. The CDR3 length is 14 residues. The V gene's germline CDR1 is MGHRA and CDR2 YSYEKL. V was shortened by 4 bases and J by 3 bases, with 12 bases between the two germline ends. This record comes from a study of blood T cells in healthy people across ages. The use of a sample-barcoded 5' primer and a J-beta primer mix characterized a second PCR of roughly 7 to 11 cycles. MiXCR was run by TCRdb on the 5' RACE reads, yielding one entry per CDR3 protein. The data show 980,000 or so distinct CDR3 sequences, with 48% seen just once and around an eighth held by the top ten. Broader study findings: Diversity figures based on one million T cells were deemed too low. Age brought a roughly linear fall in TCR beta diversity measured per million T cells.

V is TRBV4-1 and J is TRBJ2-5; possibly TRBD2 for D (5 bases). This clonotype was obtained from a man between 25 and 39 years old in good health. Sequencing input: blood. CDR3 sequence reads: CASSPFDGEETQYF. The CDR3 DNA sequence: TGCGCCAGCAGCCCTTTTGACGGGGAAGAGACCCAGTACTTC.